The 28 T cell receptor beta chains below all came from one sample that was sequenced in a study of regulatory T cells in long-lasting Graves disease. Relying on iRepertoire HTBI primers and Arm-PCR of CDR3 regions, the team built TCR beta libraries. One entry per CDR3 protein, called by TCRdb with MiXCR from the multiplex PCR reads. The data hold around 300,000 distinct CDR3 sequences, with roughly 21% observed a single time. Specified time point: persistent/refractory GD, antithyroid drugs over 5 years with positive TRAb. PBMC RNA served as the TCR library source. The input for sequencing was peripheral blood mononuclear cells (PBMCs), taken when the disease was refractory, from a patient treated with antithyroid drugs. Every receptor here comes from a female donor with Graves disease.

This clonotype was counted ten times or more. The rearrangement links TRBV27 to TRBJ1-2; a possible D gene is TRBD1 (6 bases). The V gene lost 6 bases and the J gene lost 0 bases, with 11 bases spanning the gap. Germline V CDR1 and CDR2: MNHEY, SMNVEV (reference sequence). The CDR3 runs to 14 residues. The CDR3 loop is CASRGTLTNYGYTF. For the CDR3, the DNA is TGTGCCAGCAGGGGGACACTTACTAACTATGGCTACACCTTC.

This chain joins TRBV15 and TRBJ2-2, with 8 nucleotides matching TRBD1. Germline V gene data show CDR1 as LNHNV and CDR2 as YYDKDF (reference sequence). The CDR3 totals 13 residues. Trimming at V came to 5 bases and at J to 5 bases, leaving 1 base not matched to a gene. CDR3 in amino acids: CATSGQGTGELFF. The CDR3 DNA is TGTGCCACCAGCGGACAGGGAACCGGGGAGCTGTTTTTT. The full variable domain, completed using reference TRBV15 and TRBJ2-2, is DAMVIQNPRYQVTQFGKPVTLSCSQTLNHNVMYWYQQKSSQAPKLLFHYYDKDFNNEADTPDNFQSRRPNTSFCFLDIRSPGLGDTAMYLCATSGQGTGELFFGEGSRLTVL.

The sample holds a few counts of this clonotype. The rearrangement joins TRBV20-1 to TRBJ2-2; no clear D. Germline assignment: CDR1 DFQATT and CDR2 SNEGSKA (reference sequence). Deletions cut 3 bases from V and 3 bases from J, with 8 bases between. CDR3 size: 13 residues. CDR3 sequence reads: CSASLPDTGELFF. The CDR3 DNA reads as TGCAGTGCTAGTCTCCCCGACACCGGGGAGCTGTTTTTT.

The CDR3: CASTPRTGGDGQFF. In DNA form, the CDR3 reads TGTGCCAGCACCCCACGGACAGGGGGGGATGGGCAGTTCTTC. The V gene is TRBV6-2 or TRBV6-3, the J gene TRBJ2-5; 10 positions match TRBD1. The J call is doubtful: the DNA matches TRBJ2-1 better. Germline V gene data show CDR1 as MNHEY and CDR2 as SVGEGT. CDR3 length: 14 amino acids.

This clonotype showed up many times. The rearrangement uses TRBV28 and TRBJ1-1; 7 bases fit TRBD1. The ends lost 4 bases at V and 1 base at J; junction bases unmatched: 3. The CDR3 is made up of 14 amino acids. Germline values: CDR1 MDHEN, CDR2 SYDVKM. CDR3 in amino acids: CASSSGQPNTEAFF. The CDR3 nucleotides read TGTGCCAGCAGTTCGGGACAGCCGAACACTGAAGCTTTCTTT.

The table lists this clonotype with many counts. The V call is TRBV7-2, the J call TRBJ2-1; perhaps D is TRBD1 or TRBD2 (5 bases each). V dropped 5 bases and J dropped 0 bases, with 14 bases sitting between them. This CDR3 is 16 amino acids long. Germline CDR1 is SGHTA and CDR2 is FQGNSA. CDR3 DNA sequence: TGTGCCAGCAGCCTCCGGGGCCCGAACTCCTACAATGAGCAGTTCTTC. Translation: CASSLRGPNSYNEQFF.

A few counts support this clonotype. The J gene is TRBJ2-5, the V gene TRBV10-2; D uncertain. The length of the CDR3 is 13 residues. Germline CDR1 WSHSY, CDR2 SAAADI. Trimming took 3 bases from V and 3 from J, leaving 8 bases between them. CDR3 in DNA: TGCGCCAGCAGTGACAGGATAGAAGAGACCCAGTACTTC. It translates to CASSDRIEETQYF.

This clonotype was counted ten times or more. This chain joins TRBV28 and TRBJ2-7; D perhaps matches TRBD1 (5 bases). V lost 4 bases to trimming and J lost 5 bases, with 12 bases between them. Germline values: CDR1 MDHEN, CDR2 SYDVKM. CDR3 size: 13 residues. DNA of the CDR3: TGTGCCAGCAGTTCCAGGGCGAAAGACGAGCAGTACTTC. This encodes CASSSRAKDEQYF.

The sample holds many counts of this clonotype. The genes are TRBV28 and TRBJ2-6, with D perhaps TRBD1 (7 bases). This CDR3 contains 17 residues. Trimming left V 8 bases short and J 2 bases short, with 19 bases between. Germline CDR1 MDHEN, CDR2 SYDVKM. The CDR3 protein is CASRAAGGQPGANVLTF. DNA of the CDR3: TGTGCCAGCCGCGCGGCAGGGGGGCAACCTGGGGCCAACGTCCTGACTTTC.

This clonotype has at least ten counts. The CDR3 spells CASSLEGSLTQYF. In nucleotides, the CDR3 is TGTGCCAGCAGCTTAGAGGGATCTCTCACTCAGTACTTC. This rearrangement joins TRBV11-1 to TRBJ2-4, with D hard to call. This CDR3 spans 13 amino acids. Germline CDR1 SGHAT, CDR2 FQDESV (reference sequence). The V end was cut by 1 base, the J end by 12 bases, with 13 bases between.

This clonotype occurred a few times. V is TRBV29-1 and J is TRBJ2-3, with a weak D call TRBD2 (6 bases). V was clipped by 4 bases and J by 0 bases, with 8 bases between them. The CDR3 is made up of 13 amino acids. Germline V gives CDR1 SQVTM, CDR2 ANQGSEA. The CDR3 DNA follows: TGCAGCGTTGTCAGCGGGAGCACAGATACGCAGTATTTT. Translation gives CSVVSGSTDTQYF.

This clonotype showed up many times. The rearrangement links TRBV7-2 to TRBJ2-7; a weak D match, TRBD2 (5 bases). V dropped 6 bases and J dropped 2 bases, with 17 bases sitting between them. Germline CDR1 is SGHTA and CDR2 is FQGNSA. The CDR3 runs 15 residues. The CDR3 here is CASSPAAGPTYEQYF. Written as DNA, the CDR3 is TGTGCCAGCAGTCCTGCGGCGGGCCCAACCTACGAGCAGTACTTC.

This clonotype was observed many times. The CDR3 DNA reads as TGTGCCAGCAGTTACGGAACAGGGGGGAAGACCCAGTACTTC. This gives the protein CASSYGTGGKTQYF. The rearrangement joins TRBV6-2 or TRBV6-3 to TRBJ2-5, with 8 bases fitting TRBD1. V trimming: 2 bases; J trimming: 6 bases; junction bases outside the gene matches: 5. CDR1 is MNHEY, CDR2 SVGEGT, per germline. There are 14 residues in the CDR3.

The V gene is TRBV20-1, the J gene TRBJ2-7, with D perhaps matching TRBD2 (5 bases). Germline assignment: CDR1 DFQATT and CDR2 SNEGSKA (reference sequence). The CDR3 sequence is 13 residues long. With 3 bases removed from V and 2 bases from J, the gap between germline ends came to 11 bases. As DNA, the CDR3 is TGCAGTGCTAGCTTCAGGACTCCCTACGAGCAGTACTTC. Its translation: CSASFRTPYEQYF.

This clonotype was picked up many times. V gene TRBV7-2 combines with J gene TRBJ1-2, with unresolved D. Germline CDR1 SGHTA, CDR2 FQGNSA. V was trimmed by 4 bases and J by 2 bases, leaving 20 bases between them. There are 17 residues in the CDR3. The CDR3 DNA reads TGTGCCAGCAGCTCAGACACTCTTACTGAACTGAACTATGGCTACACCTTC. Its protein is CASSSDTLTELNYGYTF.

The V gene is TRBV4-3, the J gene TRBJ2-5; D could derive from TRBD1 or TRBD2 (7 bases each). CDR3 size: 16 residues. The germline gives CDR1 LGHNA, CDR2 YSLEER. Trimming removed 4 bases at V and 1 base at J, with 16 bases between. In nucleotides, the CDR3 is TGCGCCAGCAGCCCCCAGGGGGAGGGCGTCCAAGAGACCCAGTACTTC. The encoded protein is CASSPQGEGVQETQYF.

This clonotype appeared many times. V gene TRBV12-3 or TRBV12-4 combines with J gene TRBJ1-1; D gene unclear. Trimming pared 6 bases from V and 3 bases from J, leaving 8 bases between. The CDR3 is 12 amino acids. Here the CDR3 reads CASRNTYTEAFF. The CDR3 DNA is TGTGCCAGCAGAAATACTTACACTGAAGCTTTCTTT.

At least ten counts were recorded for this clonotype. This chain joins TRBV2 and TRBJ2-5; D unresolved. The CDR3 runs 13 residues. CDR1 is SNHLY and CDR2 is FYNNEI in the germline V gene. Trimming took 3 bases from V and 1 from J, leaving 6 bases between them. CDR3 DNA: TGTGCCAGCAGTGAGGTTATCCAAGAGACCCAGTACTTC. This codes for CASSEVIQETQYF.

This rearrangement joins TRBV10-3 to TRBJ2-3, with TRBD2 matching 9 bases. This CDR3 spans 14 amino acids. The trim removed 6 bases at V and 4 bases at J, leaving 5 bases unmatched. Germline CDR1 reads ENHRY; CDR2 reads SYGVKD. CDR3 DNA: TGTGCCATCAGATTAGCGGGAGTGGCAGATACGCAGTATTTT. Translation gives CAIRLAGVADTQYF.

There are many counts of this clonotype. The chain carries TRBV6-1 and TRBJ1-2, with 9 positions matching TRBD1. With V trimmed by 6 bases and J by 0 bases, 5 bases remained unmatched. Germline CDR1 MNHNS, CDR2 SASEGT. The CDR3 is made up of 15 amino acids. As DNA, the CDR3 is TGTGCCAGCAGAGGACAGGGGAACCCTAACTATGGCTACACCTTC. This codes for CASRGQGNPNYGYTF.

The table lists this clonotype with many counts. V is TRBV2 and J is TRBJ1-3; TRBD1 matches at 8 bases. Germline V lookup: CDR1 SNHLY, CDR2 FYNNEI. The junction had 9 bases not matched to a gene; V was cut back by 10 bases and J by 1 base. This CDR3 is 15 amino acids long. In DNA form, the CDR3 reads TGTGCCATCCGGACAGGGCTATCGTCTGGAAACACCATATATTTT. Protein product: CAIRTGLSSGNTIYF. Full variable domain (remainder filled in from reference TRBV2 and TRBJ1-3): EPEVTQTPSHQVTQMGQEVILRCVPISNHLYFYWYRQILGQKVEFLVSFYNNEISEKSEIFDDQFSVERPDGSNFTLKIRSTKLEDSAMYFCAIRTGLSSGNTIYFGEGSWLTVV.

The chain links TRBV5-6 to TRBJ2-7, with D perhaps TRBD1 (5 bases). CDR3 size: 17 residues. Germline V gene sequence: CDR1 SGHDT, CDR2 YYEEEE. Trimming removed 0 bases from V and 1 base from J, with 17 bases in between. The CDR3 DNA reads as TGTGCCAGCAGCTTGGGTGGACACACAGAGAGGTCCTACGAGCAGTACTTC. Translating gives CASSLGGHTERSYEQYF.

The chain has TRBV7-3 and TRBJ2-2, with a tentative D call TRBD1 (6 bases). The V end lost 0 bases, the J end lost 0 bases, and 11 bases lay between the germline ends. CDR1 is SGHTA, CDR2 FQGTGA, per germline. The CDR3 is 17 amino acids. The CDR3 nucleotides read TGTGCCAGCAGCTTAACGCTGGGACACGCGAACACCGGGGAGCTGTTTTTT. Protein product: CASSLTLGHANTGELFF.

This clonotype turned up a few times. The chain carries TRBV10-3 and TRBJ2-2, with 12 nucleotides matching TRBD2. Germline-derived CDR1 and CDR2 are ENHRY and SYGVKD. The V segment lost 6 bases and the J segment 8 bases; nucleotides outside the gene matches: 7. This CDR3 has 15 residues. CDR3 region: CAIRTLAGGSGELFF. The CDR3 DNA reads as TGTGCCATCAGGACACTAGCGGGAGGTTCTGGGGAGCTGTTTTTT.

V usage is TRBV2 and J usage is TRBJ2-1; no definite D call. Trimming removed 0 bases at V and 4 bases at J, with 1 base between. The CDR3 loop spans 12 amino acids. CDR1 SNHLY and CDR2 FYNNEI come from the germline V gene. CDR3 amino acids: CASSEAYNEQFF. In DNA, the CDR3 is TGTGCCAGCAGTGAAGCATACAATGAGCAGTTCTTC.

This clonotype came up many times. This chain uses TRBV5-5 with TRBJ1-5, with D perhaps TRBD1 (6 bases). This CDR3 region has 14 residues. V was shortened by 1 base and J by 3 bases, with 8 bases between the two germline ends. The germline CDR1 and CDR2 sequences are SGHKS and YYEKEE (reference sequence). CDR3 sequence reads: CASSLQGFNQPQHF. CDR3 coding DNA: TGTGCCAGCAGCTTGCAGGGGTTCAATCAGCCCCAGCATTTT.

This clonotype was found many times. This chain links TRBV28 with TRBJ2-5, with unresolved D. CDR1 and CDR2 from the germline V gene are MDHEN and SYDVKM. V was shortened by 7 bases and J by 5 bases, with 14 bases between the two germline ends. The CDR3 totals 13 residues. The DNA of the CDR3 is TGTGCCAGCAAGGAACACGGTGGGGAGACCCAGTACTTC. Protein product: CASKEHGGETQYF.

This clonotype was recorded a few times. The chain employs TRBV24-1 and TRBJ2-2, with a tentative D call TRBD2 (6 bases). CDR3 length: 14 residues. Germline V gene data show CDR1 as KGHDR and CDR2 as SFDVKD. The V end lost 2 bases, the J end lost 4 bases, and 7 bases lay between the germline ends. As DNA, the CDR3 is TGTGCCACCAGTGATTGGCGGGGCACCGGGGAGCTGTTTTTT. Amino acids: CATSDWRGTGELFF.